The clone carrying this T cell receptor beta chain has more than one count but fewer than ten. As yet, its antigen is unknown. This specimen comes from a study of T cells after yellow fever vaccination. General observations from the study: Post-booster repertoires contained most primary-vaccination clones again (about 96% CD4, about 88% CD8). Across the CD4 and CD8 compartments, a small share of clonotypes was present in both.

TCRdb re-analysed the 5' RACE reads in MiXCR, keeping a single row per CDR3 protein. Among approximately 550,000 distinct CDR3 sequences listed, roughly 21% were seen once. The CDR3 length is 13 residues. Trimming stripped 3 bases from V and 7 bases from J, with 12 bases between. CDR1 and CDR2 (germline): SNHLY, FYNNEI. The sequencing here drew on PBMCs, taken 15 days after the yellow fever booster vaccination. This clonotype originated in a man aged 25-45 years who received the YFV17D yellow fever vaccine. The V gene is TRBV2, the J gene TRBJ2-5; D might be TRBD2 (5 bases). This CDR3 reads CASSDLDSGTQYF. Here the CDR3 DNA reads TGTGCCAGCAGTGATTTGGACTCAGGGACCCAGTACTTC.